This TCR beta chain came from a study of cytomegalovirus exposure and HLA in healthy donors. Notes on the study in general: Excluded were some V segments that proved indistinguishable, including TRBV6-2 and TRBV6-3. Reports indicated that the classifier achieved high specificity and sensitivity in diagnosing cytomegalovirus status. A likely sequencing artifact accounted for one observed cluster of highly shared sequence variants.

Vbeta (60) and Jbeta (13) primers were used in the PCR. Measured with immunoSEQ multiplex PCR; TCRdb has only the in-frame clones, and not every one. The sample carries 100,000 to 150,000 clones, around 76% recorded once. Healthy individuals who donated bone marrow served as the donors. CDR1 SGHAT and CDR2 FQNNGV come from the germline V gene. The V segment lost 5 bases and the J segment 3 bases; nucleotides outside the gene matches: 12. The CDR3 spans 17 residues. This clone appeared a few times. Its target is not known. Source material: PBMCs. The receptor comes from a man in his fifties or sixties in good health and CMV-seropositive. V and J are TRBV11-2 and TRBJ2-1; 8 bases are shared with TRBD2. The CDR3 sequence is CASSRTSGSPLYNEQFF. In DNA form, the CDR3 reads TGTGCCAGCAGCCGTACTAGCGGTAGTCCCCTCTACAATGAGCAGTTCTTC. The whole variable domain, remainder taken from reference TRBV11-2 and TRBJ2-1, is EAGVAQSPRYKIIEKRQSVAFWCNPISGHATLYWYQQILGQGPKLLIQFQNNGVVDDSQLPKDRFSAERLKGVDSTLKIQPAKLEDSAVYLCASSRTSGSPLYNEQFFGPGTRLTVL.